Sequencing of this TCR beta chain was carried out in a study of control samples from healthy donors and cancer patients. The data were produced by immunoSEQ multiplex PCR, yet TCRdb's version contains in-frame clones alone and is incomplete. The sample comprises 400,000 to 450,000 clones, 90% of which are singletons, and approximately 6.3% rests with the top ten. This clone occurred a few times. Other DNA sequences within the sample encode an identical CDR3. V shed 3 bases and J shed 0 bases, with 0 bases lying between them. Germline-derived CDR1 and CDR2 are SGHRS and YFSETQ. The CDR3 runs to 12 residues.

The gene calls are TRBV5-1 and TRBJ2-2; D is ambiguous. The sample comprised PBMCs. The clonotype originates from a man in his forties with head and neck cancer. CDR3 in amino acids: CASSSNTGELFF. The CDR3 coding sequence is TGCGCCAGCAGCTCGAACACCGGGGAGCTGTTTTTT.